This T cell receptor (beta chain) was captured by sequencing in a study of blood T cells in healthy people across ages. The overall study: Per every two T cells, about one barcoded beta molecule was captured by template switching.

CDR1 is SEHNR and CDR2 is FQNEAQ in the germline V gene (reference sequence). CDR3 length: 12 amino acids. The ends were cut back, 7 bases at V and 7 bases at J, with 14 bases in the middle. Each sample yielded at least 5.5 micrograms of PBMC total RNA. Points on this clonotype: The antigen remains undetermined.

A second PCR, run for about 7 to 11 cycles, used a sample-barcoded 5' primer plus a J-beta primer mix. The template-switch adaptor was a 5' adaptor with 12 random nucleotides. It tagged each cDNA molecule. Each CDR3 protein is one row after TCRdb ran MiXCR on the 5' RACE reads. The sample carries roughly 1,700,000 distinct CDR3 sequences, about 30% recorded once. Study-wide findings and caveats: Because donor CMV status was unknown, expanded clonotype changes were possibly confounded.

Sequenced sample: blood. The J gene is TRBJ2-7, the V gene TRBV7-9, with unresolved D. This TCR derives from a woman aged 25 to 39 in good health. This chain's CDR3 is CASTPSVGEQYF. CDR3 sequence (DNA): TGTGCCAGCACCCCGTCGGTGGGTGAGCAGTACTTC.